Shown below are 28 T cell receptor beta chains from a single sample sequenced in a study of T cell responses to AZD1222 COVID-19 vaccine. Produced via immunoSEQ multiplex PCR; TCRdb's table is partial and in-frame only. The sample contains 100,000 to 150,000 clones, about nine tenths of which appear only once. The input for sequencing was peripheral blood, taken on day 0 of AZD1222 vaccination. All receptors derive from an adult in good health.

The chain couples TRBV29-1 to TRBJ1-2, with D maybe TRBD1 (6 bases). The germline V and J ends were trimmed by 4 bases and 3 bases, with 12 bases remaining between them. The CDR3 sequence is 13 residues long. Germline assignment: CDR1 SQVTM and CDR2 ANQGSEA. DNA of the CDR3: TGCAGCGTTGGGGACACGGCTGACTATGGCTACACCTTC. The encoded protein is CSVGDTADYGYTF. Together with reference TRBV29-1 and TRBJ1-2, the CDR3 gives the full variable domain: SAVISQKPSRDICQRGTSLTIQCQVDSQVTMMFWYRQQPGQSLTLIATANQGSEATYESGFVIDKFPISRPNLTFSTLTVSNMSPEDSSIYLCSVGDTADYGYTFGSGTRLTVV.

V and J are TRBV6-5 and TRBJ2-5, with 7 bases that match TRBD1. J gave up 5 bases and V 6 bases, and 6 bases lay outside the gene matches. The CDR3 runs to 13 residues. CDR1 MNHEY and CDR2 SVGAGI come from the germline V gene. CDR3 in amino acids: CASRLTGMETQYF. The CDR3 bases are TGTGCCAGCAGGTTGACAGGGATGGAGACCCAGTACTTC.

The chain employs TRBV10-2 and TRBJ1-1; D not resolved. Germline V gene lookup returns CDR1 WSHSY and CDR2 SAAADI. There are 11 residues in the CDR3. Trimming pared 7 bases from V and 1 base from J, leaving 4 bases between. The CDR3 loop is CASKGNTEAFF. For the CDR3, the DNA is TGCGCCAGCAAGGGGAACACTGAAGCTTTCTTT.

The rearrangement links TRBV6-4 to TRBJ2-7; 10 nucleotides line up with TRBD2. The CDR3 has 15 residues. Germline loops: CDR1 MRHNA, CDR2 SNTAGT. Germline trimming cut 8 bases from V and 2 bases from J; bases unmatched to any gene: 9. CDR3 nucleotide sequence: TGTGCCAGCTCTCTGGAACTAGCGGGAACCTACGAGCAGTACTTC. Amino acid sequence: CASSLELAGTYEQYF.

The rearrangement links TRBV27 to TRBJ1-1; tentative D call: TRBD1 (5 bases). Germline CDR1 is MNHEY and CDR2 is SMNVEV (reference sequence). The germline V and J ends were trimmed by 0 bases and 4 bases, with 9 bases remaining between them. The CDR3 consists of 14 residues. The CDR3 sequence: CASSLSSGGTEAFF. CDR3 DNA sequence: TGTGCCAGCAGTTTATCGTCCGGGGGCACTGAAGCTTTCTTT.

This chain links TRBV6-5 with TRBJ1-2, with unresolved D. Trimming left V 8 bases short and J 2 bases short, with 9 bases between. The CDR3 is 12 amino acids. Germline assignment: CDR1 MNHEY and CDR2 SVGAGI. The CDR3 region is CASGEQNYGYTF. The CDR3 DNA reads as TGTGCCAGCGGGGAACAGAACTATGGCTACACCTTC.

CDR3 nucleotide sequence: TGCAGCGGTCACAGCTACACCGGGGAGCTGTTTTTT. Protein: CSGHSYTGELFF. V and J are TRBV29-1 and TRBJ2-2; unclear D gene. This CDR3 has 12 residues. Trimming left V 7 bases short and J 3 bases short, with 9 bases between. From germline, CDR1 is SQVTM and CDR2 ANQGSEA.

The genes are TRBV19 and TRBJ2-1; a weak D match, TRBD2 (6 bases). V was trimmed by 5 bases and J by 7 bases, leaving 18 bases between them. Germline CDR1 and CDR2: LNHDA and SQIVND (reference sequence). This CDR3 has 15 residues. CDR3 bases: TGTGCCAGTAGTCTACTTCCGGGACTCGAGAATGAGCAGTTCTTC. It specifies CASSLLPGLENEQFF.

The CDR3 region is CASSFITEEPYEQYF. The CDR3 bases are TGTGCCAGCAGCTTTATAACCGAGGAACCCTACGAGCAGTACTTC. The chain carries TRBV11-2 and TRBJ2-7; D unresolved. CDR1 is SGHAT, CDR2 FQNNGV, per germline. Between the trimmed V and J ends, which lost 3 bases and 2 bases, there was a span of 14 bases. This CDR3 spans 15 amino acids.

This chain links TRBV6-2 or TRBV6-3 with TRBJ2-7; maybe TRBD2 (7 bases). Germline V gene data show CDR1 as MNHEY and CDR2 as SVGEGT. With 3 bases removed from V and 2 bases from J, the gap between germline ends came to 14 bases. This CDR3 is built from 15 residues. DNA of the CDR3: TGTGCCAGCAGTTATAAACAGGGAGGGACCTACGAGCAGTACTTC. Amino acid sequence: CASSYKQGGTYEQYF.

The chain has TRBV24-1 and TRBJ2-3; 9 bases are shared with TRBD2. V shed 4 bases and J 3 bases; nucleotides not matched to a gene: 1. CDR1 is KGHDR and CDR2 is SFDVKD in the germline V gene. The CDR3 totals 14 residues. The CDR3 loop is CATSEAGGTDTQYF. The CDR3 nucleotides read TGTGCCACCAGTGAGGCGGGGGGGACAGATACGCAGTATTTT.

This clone was seen just once. The rearrangement joins TRBV10-3 to TRBJ1-5, with D tentatively TRBD1 (6 bases). CDR1 is ENHRY and CDR2 is SYGVKD in the germline V gene. CDR3 size: 14 residues. V shed 11 bases and J shed 3 bases, with 17 bases lying between them. Here the CDR3 DNA reads TGTGCCTCCAGCCCCGGGACAACCAATCAGCCCCAGCATTTT. It specifies CASSPGTTNQPQHF.

Concerning this clone: The same CDR3 arises from other DNA sequences in this sample as well. This chain uses TRBV11-2 with TRBJ1-1; TRBD1 is a possible D gene (5 bases). Germline values: CDR1 SGHAT, CDR2 FQNNGV. The CDR3 is 12 amino acids. V dropped 2 bases and J dropped 4 bases, with 5 bases sitting between them. CDR3 sequence (DNA): TGTGCCAGCAGCTTAAGGGGCACTGAAGCTTTCTTT. It translates to CASSLRGTEAFF.

This rearrangement joins TRBV15 to TRBJ1-2, with D tentatively TRBD1 (5 bases). The germline V gene has CDR1 LNHNV and CDR2 YYDKDF (reference sequence). V gave up 0 bases and J gave up 4 bases, with 9 bases separating them. This CDR3 has 14 residues. Here the CDR3 reads CATSREIDSYGYTF. The CDR3 DNA reads TGTGCCACCAGCAGAGAAATAGACAGCTATGGCTACACCTTC. Filled out from reference TRBV15 and TRBJ1-2, the complete variable domain reads DAMVIQNPRYQVTQFGKPVTLSCSQTLNHNVMYWYQQKSSQAPKLLFHYYDKDFNNEADTPDNFQSRRPNTSFCFLDIRSPGLGDTAMYLCATSREIDSYGYTFGSGTRLTVV.

The rearrangement links TRBV28 to TRBJ1-1; the D gene is possibly TRBD1 (5 bases). With 3 bases removed from V and 4 bases from J, the gap between germline ends came to 18 bases. The CDR3 sequence is 16 residues long. CDR1 and CDR2 (germline): MDHEN, SYDVKM. The CDR3 region is CASSLGVPGSPTEAFF. The CDR3 DNA reads as TGTGCCAGCAGTTTGGGGGTTCCCGGGTCCCCCACTGAAGCTTTCTTT.

The gene calls are TRBV19 and TRBJ1-5; D perhaps matches TRBD1 (6 bases). Germline V lookup: CDR1 LNHDA, CDR2 SQIVND (reference sequence). Between the trimmed V and J ends, which lost 7 bases and 2 bases, there was a span of 27 bases. The CDR3 runs 19 residues. The DNA of the CDR3 is TGTGCCAGTACCAAAACCGGGGGGGGGCCTGGTGGAGGCAATCAGCCCCAGCATTTT. Translation: CASTKTGGGPGGGNQPQHF.

This clone was seen only once. The chain couples TRBV28 to TRBJ2-7; D not certain. The CDR3 runs 12 residues. The V end was cut by 6 bases, the J end by 3 bases, with 9 bases between. CDR1 is MDHEN, CDR2 SYDVKM, per germline. The chain's CDR3 is CASRLANYEQYF. CDR3 coding DNA: TGTGCCAGCAGATTGGCGAACTACGAGCAGTACTTC.

The CDR3 loop reads CASSPSGGTSTDTQYF. The CDR3 nucleotides read TGTGCCAGCTCACCCTCCGGGGGGACTAGCACAGATACGCAGTATTTT. The J gene is TRBJ2-3, the V gene TRBV18; 7 bases map to TRBD2. Per the germline V gene, CDR1 is KGHSH and CDR2 is LQKENI. V dropped 3 bases and J dropped 0; count of bases not matched to a gene: 6. The CDR3 extends over 16 amino acids. Full variable domain (rest looked up from reference TRBV18 and TRBJ2-3): NAGVMQNPRHLVRRRGQEARLRCSPMKGHSHVYWYRQLPEEGLKFMVYLQKENIIDESGMPKERFSAEFPKEGPSILRIQQVVRGDSAAYFCASSPSGGTSTDTQYFGPGTRLTVL.

DNA of the CDR3: TGTGCCAGTAGTCGGGACAGGATTAACACTGAAGCTTTCTTT. This encodes CASSRDRINTEAFF. The V gene is TRBV19, the J gene TRBJ1-1; 8 nucleotides line up with TRBD1. The germline CDR1 and CDR2 sequences are LNHDA and SQIVND (reference sequence). The CDR3 covers 14 residues. V was clipped by 5 bases and J by 2 bases; unmatched bases: 4.

The V gene is TRBV5-6, the J gene TRBJ2-7; weak D call: TRBD1 (5 bases). V dropped 2 bases and J dropped 13 bases, with 13 bases sitting between them. CDR1 and CDR2 from the germline V gene are SGHDT and YYEEEE. The CDR3 is 11 amino acids. In DNA, the CDR3 is TGTGCCAGCAGCTTTGGAGACAGATCCTACTTC. Translated: CASSFGDRSYF.

The chain links TRBV7-2 to TRBJ2-5, with TRBD1 as a possible D gene (6 bases). The CDR3 has 15 residues. The V end was cut by 1 base, the J end by 2 bases, with 11 bases between. Germline V gene lookup returns CDR1 SGHTA and CDR2 FQGNSA. CDR3 region: CASSLVWGPQETQYF. Here the CDR3 DNA reads TGTGCCAGCAGCTTAGTTTGGGGGCCTCAAGAGACCCAGTACTTC.

The rearrangement links TRBV11-2 to TRBJ1-1, with D unclear. Trimming stripped 5 bases from V and 9 bases from J, with 13 bases between. This CDR3 has 12 amino acids. The germline V gene has CDR1 SGHAT and CDR2 FQNNGV. In nucleotides, the CDR3 is TGTGCCAGCAGCCCCGCCTTGGGGAAAGCTTTCTTT. This translates into CASSPALGKAFF.

CDR3 sequence: CASSIVQGGGNQPQHF. The CDR3 DNA reads TGTGCCAGTAGTATAGTTCAGGGGGGAGGCAATCAGCCCCAGCATTTT. The chain links TRBV19 to TRBJ1-5; 7 nucleotides line up with TRBD1. The V gene's germline CDR1 is LNHDA and CDR2 SQIVND (reference sequence). Trimming at V came to 1 base and at J to 2 bases, leaving 5 bases not matched to a gene. The CDR3 is 16 residues long.

This rearrangement joins TRBV10-3 to TRBJ1-2; TRBD1 matches 8 bases. Unmatched junction bases numbered 13, after V lost 10 bases and J lost 3 bases. Germline CDR1 ENHRY, CDR2 SYGVKD. The CDR3 spans 15 residues. The CDR3 DNA sequence: TGTGCCAGCGGTCTCCGGGACAGGTGGGACTATGGCTACACCTTC. Translating it yields CASGLRDRWDYGYTF.

This sequence joins TRBV7-9 and TRBJ2-2; tentative D call: TRBD1 (5 bases). This CDR3 is 13 amino acids long. The V gene's germline CDR1 is SEHNR and CDR2 FQNEAQ (reference sequence). Trimming took 6 bases from V and 5 from J, leaving 10 bases between them. CDR3 bases: TGTGCCAGCAGGCCATCAGGGACCGGGGAGCTGTTTTTT. Protein sequence: CASRPSGTGELFF.

V gene TRBV24-1 combines with J gene TRBJ2-3, with no clear D. The germline CDR1 and CDR2 sequences are KGHDR and SFDVKD. The V and J ends lost 4 bases and 4 bases respectively, with 17 bases between them. The CDR3 sequence is 16 residues long. This CDR3 is CATSDARRLNADTQYF. The CDR3 coding sequence is TGTGCCACCAGTGACGCACGACGTTTGAATGCAGATACGCAGTATTTT.

This chain joins TRBV6-5 and TRBJ2-3; TRBD2 agrees at 13 bases. V was pared by 4 bases and J by 3 bases, with 4 bases of the junction left unmatched. The CDR3 consists of 16 residues. CDR1 and CDR2 (germline): MNHEY, SVGAGI. The CDR3 spells CASSSQTSGRTDTQYF. As DNA, the CDR3 is TGTGCCAGCAGTTCCCAGACTAGCGGGAGGACAGATACGCAGTATTTT.

This clone was seen only a few times. The V call is TRBV7-6, the J call TRBJ2-7; 7 positions match TRBD1. The CDR3 spans 17 residues. The trim removed 1 base at V and 0 bases at J, leaving 9 bases unmatched. Germline lookup yields CDR1 SGHVS and CDR2 FNYEAQ. The CDR3 nucleotides are TGTGCCAGCAGCTTAGGGCCCCCAGGGGGTAACTCCTACGAGCAGTACTTC. Amino acid sequence: CASSLGPPGGNSYEQYF.